The present TCR beta chain was sequenced within a study of blood T cell repertoires in COVID-19 (TCRdb year 2020). Notes on the research overall: Collaborator samples came from the United States, Italy and Spain and covered acute and convalescent phases of COVID-19. The material from the prospective study consisted of cDNA or gDNA derived from T cells, B-cell-depleted T cells, or PBMCs. Deeply sampled blood TCRbeta repertoires from subjects exposed to, actively infected with, or recovered from COVID-19 were included in the dataset. The repertoires were released in a freely available public database intended as a resource for research on the immune response to SARS-CoV-2. Samples were obtained from the ongoing ImmuneRACE study (first 160 participants) and from 1,200 or so subjects provided by 6 global collaborators. A de-identified subject ID, COVID-19 status, age in years and sex were almost always included in the sample metadata. Where available, HLA class I and class II types were taken from metadata supplied by the sample provider and were not determined by assay-based typing. Overall study outcomes, separate from this receptor: Clinical and demographic metadata were provided uncurated, with the amount varying by source and participant.

A second Seattle source provided samples from volunteer blood donors who had recovered from COVID-19. Whole blood was collected in K2EDTA tubes by collaborating institutions according to the institutions' own protocols. For TCRbeta analysis, collaborators shipped samples as frozen whole blood, isolated PBMCs, or DNA extracted from either of those sample types. Counted from cysteine to phenylalanine, this CDR3 has 16 amino acids. Only the CDR3 part of the read is kept: 48 bases, read in frame from the first base. Deletion took 0 bases off V and 0 bases off J, with a span of 13 bases between the germline ends. Taken from the germline V gene, the CDR1 and CDR2 loops are SGHDT and YYEEEE. This clone came up once. The antigen it recognizes is unknown. Nothing much larger sits one base from this clone, and base qualities are not available. The immunoSEQ Assay, a bias-controlled multiplex PCR, was used to amplify TCRbeta CDR3 regions from genomic DNA. Processing in the source paper ran as follows. Nucleated cell counts per sample were estimated from amplification of reference gene primers within the assay. Sequence reads were collapsed and filtered to measure the absolute abundance of every unique TCRbeta CDR3 rearrangement. Productive Simpson clonality was computed per sample as the square root of Simpson's diversity index over productive rearrangements. TCRdb holds this immuneACCESS table with in-frame rearrangements only. Some clones are missing; in checked studies, unresolved V genes explain under half, and the rest has no known cause. The D gene and trimming were derived from the DNA, and the V and J assignments and clone size from that table. The sample table records 250,000 to 350,000 clones; more than 70% of these occur just once. The ten largest clones represent around 8% of the sample.

The chain uses TRBV5-6 and TRBJ2-7; TRBD2 could be the D gene, as 5 bases match. Sequencing was performed on peripheral blood. The sequence derives from a woman aged 45-60 years who had recovered from COVID-19. The nucleotide sequence reads TGTGCCAGCAGCTTGGCCGCGACGGGGAGCTCCTACGAGCAGTACTTC. It specifies CASSLAATGSSYEQYF.